The 26 T cell receptor beta chains given below trace back to one sample, sequenced in a study of PD-1 blockade in classical Hodgkin lymphoma (dated by TCRdb to the early 2020s). To prepare the library, the immunoSEQ multiplex PCR assay was applied. The source is immuneACCESS, and TCRdb retained only in-frame sequences with V and J called. Part of the clones is not carried over; for the studies checked, unresolved V genes explain less than half of this, and the remainder is unexplained. This sample lists 27,000 or so clones; about 80% were detected once. The ten largest make up approximately 2.4% of the sample. The time point tag for this specimen amounts to: cycle 1 day 1 (C1D1), immediately before nivolumab initiation. Every trial patient had relapsed after autologous stem cell transplantation, and cohorts A, B and C differed in prior brentuximab vedotin exposure. Magnetic negative selection with a Miltenyi CD4+ T cell isolation kit was used to purify CD4+ T cells from thawed PBMCs.

The sequences come from CD4+ T cells from blood, collected at baseline. The receptors were sampled from a human donor with classical Hodgkin lymphoma.

The chain combines TRBV5-1 with TRBJ2-7; D perhaps matches TRBD1 (5 bases). V lost 1 base and J lost 3, with 11 bases in between. Germline CDR1 is SGHRS and CDR2 is YFSETQ. The CDR3 is 14 amino acids. CDR3 amino acids: CASSLRQGNYEQYF. The CDR3 DNA sequence: TGCGCCAGCAGCTTGCGGCAGGGCAACTACGAGCAGTACTTC.

This chain links TRBV7-3 with TRBJ2-5; maybe TRBD2 (6 bases). V was pared by 3 bases and J by 1 base, with 6 bases between. The germline CDR1 and CDR2 sequences are SGHTA and FQGTGA. The CDR3 is 13 amino acids. CDR3 sequence: CASSFGSQETQYF. CDR3 sequence (DNA): TGTGCCAGCAGCTTCGGGAGCCAAGAGACCCAGTACTTC.

The chain has TRBV9 and TRBJ1-1, with 7 bases aligning to TRBD1. The CDR3 totals 15 residues. V dropped 0 bases and J dropped 1; count of bases not matched to a gene: 3. Per germline, CDR1 SGDLS and CDR2 YYNGEE. In DNA form, the CDR3 reads TGTGCCAGCAGCGTAGAGGGGGCCGGGAACACTGAAGCTTTCTTT. Translating gives CASSVEGAGNTEAFF.

The V call is TRBV7-3, the J call TRBJ2-5, with 11 positions matching TRBD2. J lost 1 base, V lost 0 bases, and 1 base had no gene match. CDR3 length: 16 amino acids. From germline, CDR1 is SGHTA and CDR2 FQGTGA. DNA of the CDR3: TGTGCCAGCAGCTTAACAGGGACTAGCGGCCAAGAGACCCAGTACTTC. Residues: CASSLTGTSGQETQYF.

The V call is TRBV5-1, the J call TRBJ2-5; possible D gene TRBD2, 6 bases. The CDR3 runs 14 residues. The germline CDR1 and CDR2 sequences are SGHRS and YFSETQ. Deletions cut 4 bases from V and 1 base from J, with 11 bases between. The CDR3 nucleotides are TGCGCCAGCAGCGTGGCGGGGACCCAAGAGACCCAGTACTTC. Its protein product is CASSVAGTQETQYF.

The V gene is TRBV5-1, the J gene TRBJ1-2; 7 bases align to TRBD1. Germline V lookup: CDR1 SGHRS, CDR2 YFSETQ. The CDR3 runs 14 residues. The ends lost 0 bases at V and 3 bases at J; junction bases unmatched: 2. The CDR3 sequence is CASSLAGTDYGYTF. The CDR3 coding sequence is TGCGCCAGCAGCTTGGCTGGGACAGACTATGGCTACACCTTC.

CDR3 nucleotides: TGTGCCAGCAGCCAAGAGGAGGGCGCCAGGAAAAAGAACACTGAAGCTTTCTTT. Translation gives CASSQEEGARKKNTEAFF. The rearrangement joins TRBV4-2 to TRBJ1-1; D is unclear. Germline loops: CDR1 LGHNA, CDR2 YNFKEQ. CDR3 length: 18 residues. Trimming left V 0 bases short and J 1 base short, with 18 bases between.

The chain recombines TRBV6-1 with TRBJ2-3; 15 bases map to TRBD2. This CDR3 has 16 amino acids. Unmatched junction bases numbered 5, after V lost 6 bases and J lost 4 bases. Germline loops: CDR1 MNHNS, CDR2 SASEGT. CDR3 DNA: TGTGCCAGCAGGGAATGGACTAGCGGGGGGGCAGATACGCAGTATTTT. Encoded protein: CASREWTSGGADTQYF.

V and J are TRBV28 and TRBJ2-5, with 10 bases identical to TRBD2. Per germline, CDR1 MDHEN and CDR2 SYDVKM. The V gene end was trimmed by 3 bases and the J gene end by 1 base; junction bases not matched to a gene: 5. The CDR3 runs to 16 residues. DNA for the CDR3: TGTGCCAGCAGTTTGGGGCTAGCGGGGGCCCAAGAGACCCAGTACTTC. Its protein is CASSLGLAGAQETQYF.

In DNA, the CDR3 is TGCGCCAGCAGCTTAACGGGACAGGGGGACTATGGCTACACCTTC. Protein product: CASSLTGQGDYGYTF. This chain uses TRBV5-1 with TRBJ1-2, with TRBD1 identical over 11 bases. This CDR3 is built from 15 residues. The germline gives CDR1 SGHRS, CDR2 YFSETQ. J lost 3 bases, V lost 2 bases, and 3 bases had no gene match. The full variable domain, completed using reference TRBV5-1 and TRBJ1-2, is KAGVTQTPRYLIKTRGQQVTLSCSPISGHRSVSWYQQTPGQGLQFLFEYFSETQRNKGNFPGRFSGRQFSNSRSEMNVSTLELGDSALYLCASSLTGQGDYGYTFGSGTRLTVV.

This chain connects TRBV30 to TRBJ2-7; the D call may be TRBD1 or TRBD2 (5 bases each). Germline V gene sequence: CDR1 GTSNPN, CDR2 SVGIG (reference sequence). With 3 bases removed from V and 0 bases from J, the gap between germline ends came to 12 bases. The CDR3 is 14 amino acids. The CDR3 is CAWSGTASSYEQYF. DNA of the CDR3: TGTGCCTGGAGCGGGACGGCCAGCTCCTACGAGCAGTACTTC.

The chain recombines TRBV9 with TRBJ2-5, with 8 bases that match TRBD2. The CDR3 consists of 15 residues. Germline-derived CDR1 and CDR2 are SGDLS and YYNGEE. J lost 5 bases, V lost 2 bases, and 8 bases had no gene match. CDR3 protein: CASSVGAGVGETQYF. The CDR3 DNA reads as TGTGCCAGCAGCGTCGGAGCGGGGGTTGGGGAGACCCAGTACTTC.

The chain uses TRBV4-2 and TRBJ1-2, with 9 positions matching TRBD1. Losses at the gene ends were 0 bases for V and 9 bases for J; bases not matched to a gene: 8. CDR1 is LGHNA and CDR2 is YNFKEQ in the germline V gene. The CDR3 consists of 15 residues. CDR3 in amino acids: CASSQDLGQGRRYTF. In nucleotides, the CDR3 is TGTGCCAGCAGCCAAGATCTAGGACAGGGGAGGCGCTACACCTTC.

The V gene is TRBV11-2, the J gene TRBJ2-4; TRBD1 might be the D (7 bases). Per germline, CDR1 SGHAT and CDR2 FQNNGV. V shed 3 bases and J shed 7 bases, with 13 bases lying between them. The CDR3 contains 14 residues. The CDR3 region has the DNA TGTGCCAGCAGCTTTCGACAGGGAGGCAACATTCAGTACTTC. Its translation: CASSFRQGGNIQYF.

The chain uses TRBV5-1 and TRBJ1-4, with a tentative D call TRBD1 (5 bases). The ends were cut back, 4 bases at V and 8 bases at J, with 18 bases in the middle. CDR1 and CDR2 (germline): SGHRS, YFSETQ. There are 15 residues in the CDR3. CDR3 sequence: CASSPGGGRREKLFF. In DNA, the CDR3 is TGCGCCAGCAGCCCCGGGGGGGGAAGAAGGGAAAAACTGTTTTTT. Full variable domain (missing parts from reference TRBV5-1 and TRBJ1-4): KAGVTQTPRYLIKTRGQQVTLSCSPISGHRSVSWYQQTPGQGLQFLFEYFSETQRNKGNFPGRFSGRQFSNSRSEMNVSTLELGDSALYLCASSPGGGRREKLFFGSGTQLSVL.

This clone has only one observation. The chain combines TRBV6-5 with TRBJ1-1; no firm D call. Germline V gene data show CDR1 as MNHEY and CDR2 as SVGAGI. The CDR3 spans 14 residues. Between the trimmed V and J ends, which lost 2 bases and 2 bases, there was a span of 9 bases. CDR3 in DNA: TGTGCCAGCAGTTACCGTCGGGAAAACACTGAAGCTTTCTTT. Its translation: CASSYRRENTEAFF.

The chain uses TRBV6-5 and TRBJ2-7, with 7 bases identical to TRBD2. The J segment lost 2 bases and the V segment lost 2 bases, leaving 3 bases of the junction unmatched. The CDR3 has 14 amino acids. CDR1 MNHEY and CDR2 SVGAGI come from the germline V gene. The CDR3 reads CASSYVAGPYEQYF. The CDR3 DNA follows: TGTGCCAGCAGTTACGTAGCGGGCCCCTACGAGCAGTACTTC.

This chain connects TRBV7-9 to TRBJ2-7, with no clear D. The CDR3 covers 14 residues. V was shortened by 1 base and J by 6 bases, with 13 bases between the two germline ends. CDR1 and CDR2 (germline): SEHNR, FQNEAQ (reference sequence). The CDR3 nucleotides read TGTGCCAGCAGCTTAGGGGTTCGTTACACCGAGCAGTACTTC. It translates to CASSLGVRYTEQYF.

The J gene is TRBJ2-1, the V gene TRBV6-5; no definite D call. Germline V lookup: CDR1 MNHEY, CDR2 SVGAGI. Trimming took off 2 bases at V and 2 bases at J, with 10 bases between the two ends. The CDR3 has 15 residues. The CDR3 nucleotides read TGTGCCAGCAGTTACCCTGGGAAGGCCTACAATGAGCAGTTCTTC. Translation gives CASSYPGKAYNEQFF.

The chain combines TRBV28 with TRBJ2-5; 7 bases align to TRBD1. V dropped 6 bases and J dropped 4; count of bases not matched to a gene: 5. Germline loops: CDR1 MDHEN, CDR2 SYDVKM. The CDR3 has 13 amino acids. The CDR3 nucleotides are TGTGCCAGCAGATTTACAGGGGCAGAGACCCAGTACTTC. Translating it yields CASRFTGAETQYF.

The chain links TRBV2 to TRBJ2-7, with a possible D match to TRBD2 (6 bases). The CDR3 consists of 14 residues. V was pared by 6 bases and J by 0 bases, with 12 bases between. The germline V gene encodes CDR1 SNHLY and CDR2 FYNNEI. The CDR3, as DNA: TGTGCCAGCAGCCGGGGGACTCCCTCCTACGAGCAGTACTTC. It codes for CASSRGTPSYEQYF.

This rearrangement joins TRBV7-6 to TRBJ1-2; no definite D call. V lost 0 bases and J lost 7, with 6 bases in between. Per the germline V gene, CDR1 is SGHVS and CDR2 is FNYEAQ. The CDR3 covers 12 residues. Here the CDR3 reads CASSLAESGYTF. The CDR3 nucleotides read TGTGCCAGCAGCTTAGCGGAGAGTGGCTACACCTTC. Combining the CDR3 with reference TRBV7-6 and TRBJ1-2 gives the whole variable domain GAGVSQSPRYKVTKRGQDVALRCDPISGHVSLYWYRQALGQGPEFLTYFNYEAQQDKSGLPNDRFSAERPEGSISTLTIQRTEQRDSAMYRCASSLAESGYTFGSGTRLTVV.

This chain links TRBV19 with TRBJ1-5; D gene uncertain. V was shortened by 4 bases and J by 1 base, with 8 bases between the two germline ends. This CDR3 comprises 14 residues. Germline V gives CDR1 LNHDA, CDR2 SQIVND (reference sequence). As DNA, the CDR3 is TGTGCCAGTAGTAAGATACAAAGCAATCAGCCCCAGCATTTT. It translates to CASSKIQSNQPQHF.

CDR3 bases: TGTGCCAGCAGTGAAGATTCAACAGGGGGGAATGAAAAACTGTTTTTT. Translation gives CASSEDSTGGNEKLFF. The gene calls are TRBV6-1 and TRBJ1-4; 8 positions agree with TRBD1. The CDR3 has 16 residues. Losses at the gene ends were 1 base for V and 5 bases for J; bases not matched to a gene: 6. The germline gives CDR1 MNHNS, CDR2 SASEGT.

In its sample, this clone was seen once. The rearrangement uses TRBV7-2 and TRBJ1-5; 9 bases are shared with TRBD1. The CDR3 totals 16 residues. Germline-derived CDR1 and CDR2 are SGHTA and FQGNSA. Germline trimming cut 1 base from V and 6 bases from J; bases unmatched to any gene: 7. The CDR3 region has the DNA TGTGCCAGCAGCTTAGATCCCGGGACAGGGTCTCAGCCCCAGCATTTT. This codes for CASSLDPGTGSQPQHF. The variable domain in full, with the rest retrieved from reference TRBV7-2 and TRBJ1-5, is GAGVSQSPSNKVTEKGKDVELRCDPISGHTALYWYRQSLGQGLEFLIYFQGNSAPDKSGLPSDRFSAERTGGSVSTLTIQRTQQEDSAVYLCASSLDPGTGSQPQHFGDGTRLSIL.

V usage is TRBV11-2 and J usage is TRBJ1-6; D is unresolved. V was trimmed by 5 bases and J by 0 bases, leaving 11 bases between them. The germline V gene has CDR1 SGHAT and CDR2 FQNNGV. The CDR3 loop spans 16 amino acids. CDR3 sequence reads: CASSPKTSSYNSPLHF. In DNA form, the CDR3 reads TGTGCCAGCAGCCCTAAGACGAGCTCCTATAATTCACCCCTCCACTTT.